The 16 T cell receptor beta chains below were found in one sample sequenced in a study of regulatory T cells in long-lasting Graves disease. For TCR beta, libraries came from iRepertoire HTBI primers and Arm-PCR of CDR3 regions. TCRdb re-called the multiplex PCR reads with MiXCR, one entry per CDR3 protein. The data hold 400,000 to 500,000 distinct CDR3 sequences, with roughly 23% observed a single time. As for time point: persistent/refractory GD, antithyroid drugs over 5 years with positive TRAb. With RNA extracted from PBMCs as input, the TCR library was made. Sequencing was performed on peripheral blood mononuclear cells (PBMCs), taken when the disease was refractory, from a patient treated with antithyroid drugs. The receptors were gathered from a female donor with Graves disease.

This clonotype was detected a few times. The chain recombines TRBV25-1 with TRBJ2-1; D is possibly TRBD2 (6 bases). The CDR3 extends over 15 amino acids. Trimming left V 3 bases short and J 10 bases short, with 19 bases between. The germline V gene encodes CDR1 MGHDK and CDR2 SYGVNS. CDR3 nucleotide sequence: TGTGCCAGCAGTGATATGGGACTCTCTTCGGAGGAGCAGTTCTTC. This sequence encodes CASSDMGLSSEEQFF. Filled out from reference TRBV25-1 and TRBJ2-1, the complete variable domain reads EADIYQTPRYLVIGTGKKITLECSQTMGHDKMYWYQQDPGMELHLIHYSYGVNSTEKGDLSSESTVSRIRTEHFPLTLESARPSHTSQYLCASSDMGLSSEEQFFGPGTRLTVL.

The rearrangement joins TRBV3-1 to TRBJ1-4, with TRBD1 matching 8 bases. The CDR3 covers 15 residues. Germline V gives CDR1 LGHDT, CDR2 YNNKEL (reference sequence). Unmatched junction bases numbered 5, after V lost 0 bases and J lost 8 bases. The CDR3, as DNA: TGTGCCAGCAGCCAAGATCCAGGGGGCGAAGAAAAACTGTTTTTT. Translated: CASSQDPGGEEKLFF.

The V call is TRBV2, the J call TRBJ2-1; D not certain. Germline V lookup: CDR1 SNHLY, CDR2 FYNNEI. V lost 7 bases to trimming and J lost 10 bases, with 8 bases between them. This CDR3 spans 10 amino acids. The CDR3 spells CASTATEQFF. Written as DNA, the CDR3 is TGTGCCAGCACTGCGACGGAGCAGTTCTTC.

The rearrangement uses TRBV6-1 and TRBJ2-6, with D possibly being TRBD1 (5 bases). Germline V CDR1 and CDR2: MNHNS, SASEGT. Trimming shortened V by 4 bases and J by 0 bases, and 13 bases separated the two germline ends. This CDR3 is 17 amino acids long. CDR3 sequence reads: CASSGVTVSSGANVLTF. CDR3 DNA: TGTGCCAGCAGTGGGGTGACAGTAAGCTCTGGGGCCAACGTCCTGACTTTC.

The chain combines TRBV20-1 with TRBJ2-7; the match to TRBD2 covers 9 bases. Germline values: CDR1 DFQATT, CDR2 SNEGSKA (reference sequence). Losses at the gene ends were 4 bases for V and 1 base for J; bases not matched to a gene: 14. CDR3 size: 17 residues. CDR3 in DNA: TGCAGTGCTACCCGCCCGCGGGGGGGCCTCTCTTCCTACGAGCAGTACTTC. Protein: CSATRPRGGLSSYEQYF.

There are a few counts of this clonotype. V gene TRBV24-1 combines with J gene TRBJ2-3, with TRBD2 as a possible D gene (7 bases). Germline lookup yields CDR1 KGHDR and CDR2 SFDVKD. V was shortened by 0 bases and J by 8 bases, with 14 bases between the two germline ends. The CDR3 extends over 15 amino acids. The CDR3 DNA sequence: TGTGCCACCAGTGATTTGCGGGGGGCGCATGGTACGCAGTATTTT. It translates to CATSDLRGAHGTQYF.

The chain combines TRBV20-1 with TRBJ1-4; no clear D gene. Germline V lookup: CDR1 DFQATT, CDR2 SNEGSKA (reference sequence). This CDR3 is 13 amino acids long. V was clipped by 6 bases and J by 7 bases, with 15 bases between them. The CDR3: CSAPSQDGEKLFF. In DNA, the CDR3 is TGCAGTGCCCCTTCGCAGGATGGTGAAAAACTGTTTTTT.

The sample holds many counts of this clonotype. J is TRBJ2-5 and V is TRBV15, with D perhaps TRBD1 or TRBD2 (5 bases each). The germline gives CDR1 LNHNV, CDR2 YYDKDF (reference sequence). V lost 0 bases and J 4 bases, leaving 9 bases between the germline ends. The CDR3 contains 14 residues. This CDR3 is CATSRDRGPETQYF. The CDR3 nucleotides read TGTGCCACCAGCAGAGATCGGGGCCCAGAGACCCAGTACTTC.

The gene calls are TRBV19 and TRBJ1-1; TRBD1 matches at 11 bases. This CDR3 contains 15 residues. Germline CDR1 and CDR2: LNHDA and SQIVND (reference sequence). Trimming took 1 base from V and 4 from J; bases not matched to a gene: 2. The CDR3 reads CASSIVGTGGTEAFF. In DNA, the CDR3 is TGTGCCAGTAGTATAGTGGGGACAGGGGGCACTGAAGCTTTCTTT.

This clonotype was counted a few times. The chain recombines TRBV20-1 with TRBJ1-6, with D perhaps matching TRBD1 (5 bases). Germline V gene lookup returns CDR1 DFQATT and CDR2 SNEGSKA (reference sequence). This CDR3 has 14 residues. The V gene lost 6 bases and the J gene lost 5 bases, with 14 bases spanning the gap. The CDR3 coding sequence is TGCAGTGCGATGCAGGGTTCAGATAATTCACCCCTCCACTTT. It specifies CSAMQGSDNSPLHF.

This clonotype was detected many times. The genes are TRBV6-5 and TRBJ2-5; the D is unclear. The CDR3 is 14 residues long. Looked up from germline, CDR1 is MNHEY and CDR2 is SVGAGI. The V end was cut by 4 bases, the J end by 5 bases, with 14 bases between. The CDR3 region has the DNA TGTGCCAGCAGTTTCTATAGAGTAGGGGAGACCCAGTACTTC. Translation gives CASSFYRVGETQYF.

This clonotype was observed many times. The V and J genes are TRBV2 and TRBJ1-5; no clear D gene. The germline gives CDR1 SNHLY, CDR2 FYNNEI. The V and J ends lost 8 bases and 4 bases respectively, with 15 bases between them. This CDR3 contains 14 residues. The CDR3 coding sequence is TGTGCCAGCGGAAACTCAGCGCCGAATCAGCCCCAGCATTTT. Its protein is CASGNSAPNQPQHF.

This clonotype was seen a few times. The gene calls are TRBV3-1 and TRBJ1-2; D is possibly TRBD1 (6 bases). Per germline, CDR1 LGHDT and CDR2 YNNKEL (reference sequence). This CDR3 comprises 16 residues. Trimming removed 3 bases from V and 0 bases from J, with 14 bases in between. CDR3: CASSQSYRDPNYGYTF. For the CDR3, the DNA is TGTGCCAGCAGCCAGTCTTACAGGGACCCTAACTATGGCTACACCTTC.

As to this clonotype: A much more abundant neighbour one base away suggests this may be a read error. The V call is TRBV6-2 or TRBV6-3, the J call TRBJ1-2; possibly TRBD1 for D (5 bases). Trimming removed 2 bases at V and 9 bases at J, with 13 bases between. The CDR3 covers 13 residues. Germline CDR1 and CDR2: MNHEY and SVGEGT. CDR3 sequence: CASSYAQGGSYTF. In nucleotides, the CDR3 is TGTGCCAGCAGTTACGCCCAGGGAGGAAGCTACACCTTC.

CDR3 coding DNA: TGTGCCAGCAGTCCCCACCCGGGACAGGGGGCCAACGTCCTGACTTTC. It yields the protein CASSPHPGQGANVLTF. The chain carries TRBV6-1 and TRBJ2-6; 7 nucleotides line up with TRBD1. Germline V gives CDR1 MNHNS, CDR2 SASEGT. The CDR3 is made up of 16 amino acids. Trimming took 5 bases from V and 4 from J; bases not matched to a gene: 8.

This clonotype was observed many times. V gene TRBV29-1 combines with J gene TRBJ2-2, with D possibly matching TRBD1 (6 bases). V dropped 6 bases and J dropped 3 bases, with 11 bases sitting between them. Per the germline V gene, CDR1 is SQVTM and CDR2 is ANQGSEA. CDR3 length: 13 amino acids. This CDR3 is CSVQGRDTGELFF. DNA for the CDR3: TGCAGCGTACAGGGAAGAGACACCGGGGAGCTGTTTTTT.